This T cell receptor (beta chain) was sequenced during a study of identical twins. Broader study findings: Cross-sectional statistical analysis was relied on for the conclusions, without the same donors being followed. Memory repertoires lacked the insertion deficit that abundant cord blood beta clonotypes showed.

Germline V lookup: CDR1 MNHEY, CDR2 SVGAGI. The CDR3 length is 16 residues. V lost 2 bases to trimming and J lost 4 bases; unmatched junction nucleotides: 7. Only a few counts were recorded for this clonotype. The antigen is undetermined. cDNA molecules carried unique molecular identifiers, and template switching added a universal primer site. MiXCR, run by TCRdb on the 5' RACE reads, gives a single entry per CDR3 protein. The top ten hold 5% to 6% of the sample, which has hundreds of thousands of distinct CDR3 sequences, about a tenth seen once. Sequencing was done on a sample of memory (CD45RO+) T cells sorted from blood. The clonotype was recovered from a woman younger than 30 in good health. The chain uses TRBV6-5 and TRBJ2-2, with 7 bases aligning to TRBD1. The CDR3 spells CASSYTNRGGTGELFF. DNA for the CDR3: TGTGCCAGCAGTTACACCAACAGGGGTGGCACCGGGGAGCTGTTTTTT.